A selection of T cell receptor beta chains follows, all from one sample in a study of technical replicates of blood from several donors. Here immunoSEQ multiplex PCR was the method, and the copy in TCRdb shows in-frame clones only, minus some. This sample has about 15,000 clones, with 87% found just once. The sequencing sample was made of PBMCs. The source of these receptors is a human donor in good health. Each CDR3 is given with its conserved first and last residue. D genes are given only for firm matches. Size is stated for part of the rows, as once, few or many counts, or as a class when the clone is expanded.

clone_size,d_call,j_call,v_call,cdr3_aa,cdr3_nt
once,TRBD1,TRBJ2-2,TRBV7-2,CASSSGQLTGELFF,TGTGCCAGCAGCTCGGGACAGCTAACCGGGGAGCTGTTTTTT
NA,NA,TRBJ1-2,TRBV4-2,CASSQDRQGVEYGYTF,TGTGCCAGCAGCCAAGATAGGCAAGGGGTTGAGTATGGCTACACCTTC
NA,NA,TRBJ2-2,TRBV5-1,CASSFEGGTGELFF,TGCGCCAGCAGCTTCGAGGGTGGCACCGGGGAGCTGTTTTTT
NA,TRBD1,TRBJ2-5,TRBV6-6,CASSYTDRAETQYF,TGTGCCAGCAGTTACACGGACAGGGCAGAGACCCAGTACTTC
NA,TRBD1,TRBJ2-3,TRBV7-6,CASSPIGDRTYTDTQYF,TGTGCCAGCAGCCCGATTGGGGACAGGACCTACACAGATACGCAGTATTTT
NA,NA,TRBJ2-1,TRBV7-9,CASSRYTVSSYNEQFF,TGTGCCAGCAGCCGGTATACAGTTAGCTCCTACAATGAGCAGTTCTTC
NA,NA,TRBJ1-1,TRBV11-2,CASSSTGLDTEAFF,TGTGCCAGCAGCTCGACGGGATTGGACACTGAAGCTTTCTTT
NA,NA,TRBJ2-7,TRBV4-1,CASSRDPRGSLGGEQYF,TGCGCCAGCAGCCGCGACCCTAGGGGCAGCCTCGGGGGCGAGCAGTACTTC
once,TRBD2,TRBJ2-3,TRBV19,CASSTRGGKSTDTQYF,TGTGCCAGTAGTACACGCGGGGGAAAAAGCACAGATACGCAGTATTTT
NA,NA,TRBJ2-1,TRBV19,CASSIETQGRGGQFF,TGTGCCAGTAGTATAGAGACCCAGGGACGGGGAGGGCAGTTCTTC
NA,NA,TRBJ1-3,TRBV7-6,CASSRGTSGNTIYF,TGTGCCAGCAGCCGGGGTACTTCTGGAAACACCATATATTTT
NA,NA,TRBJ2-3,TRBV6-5,CASSSAGLVAQYF,TGTGCCAGCAGTTCCGCCGGACTCGTGGCGCAGTATTTT
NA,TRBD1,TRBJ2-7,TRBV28,CASSKQGYEQYF,TGTGCCAGCAGCAAACAGGGGTACGAGCAGTACTTC
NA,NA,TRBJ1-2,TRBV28,CASSLGGYGYTF,TGTGCCAGCAGTCTCGGGGGCTATGGCTACACCTTC
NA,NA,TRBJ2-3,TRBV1,CTSTGRASGTDTQYF,TGCACCAGCACCGGGAGGGCCTCTGGCACAGATACGCAGTATTTT
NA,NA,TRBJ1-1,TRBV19,CASSLPLMNTEAFF,TGTGCCAGTAGTCTCCCACTGATGAACACTGAAGCTTTCTTT
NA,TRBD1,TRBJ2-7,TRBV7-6,CASSTGQGREQYF,TGTGCCAGCAGCACGGGACAGGGGCGCGAGCAGTACTTC
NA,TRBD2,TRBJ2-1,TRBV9,CASSVTSGRIDEQFF,TGTGCCAGCAGCGTGACTAGCGGGAGAATCGATGAGCAGTTCTTC
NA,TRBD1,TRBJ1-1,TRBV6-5,CASTDELFRDRRIF,TGTGCCAGTACTGACGAGTTATTCCGGGACAGGAGAATCTTT
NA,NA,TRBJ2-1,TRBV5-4,CASSWSRGGNEQFF,TGTGCCAGCAGCTGGAGTAGAGGGGGCAATGAGCAGTTCTTC
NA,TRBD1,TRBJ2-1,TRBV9,CASSVGPGGNNEQFF,TGTGCCAGCAGCGTAGGGCCAGGGGGTAACAATGAGCAGTTCTTC
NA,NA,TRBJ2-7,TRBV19,CATSLMGSPYEQYF,TGTGCCACCTCGTTGATGGGGAGTCCCTACGAGCAGTACTTC
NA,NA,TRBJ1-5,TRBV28,CASSPGTGDQPQHF,TGTGCCAGCAGCCCGGGGACGGGAGATCAGCCCCAGCATTTT
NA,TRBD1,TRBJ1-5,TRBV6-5,CASSYGQGADQPQHF,TGTGCCAGCAGTTATGGACAGGGGGCTGATCAGCCCCAGCATTTT
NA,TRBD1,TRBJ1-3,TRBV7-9,CASSFRQGATGNTIYF,TGTGCCAGCAGCTTCAGACAGGGGGCAACTGGAAACACCATATATTTT
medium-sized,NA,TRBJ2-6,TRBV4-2,CASSQDQGSGANVLTF,TGTGCCAGCAGCCAAGATCAGGGCTCTGGGGCCAACGTCCTGACTTTC
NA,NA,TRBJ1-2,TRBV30,CAWSDAGVAADGYTF,TGTGCCTGGAGTGATGCAGGGGTCGCCGCCGATGGCTACACCTTC
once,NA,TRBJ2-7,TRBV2,CASSVEVEQYF,TGTGCCAGCAGTGTTGAGGTAGAACAGTACTTC
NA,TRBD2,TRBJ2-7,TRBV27,CASSSRQTGGGEQYF,TGTGCCAGCTCTTCCCGCCAAACGGGAGGTGGGGAGCAGTACTTC
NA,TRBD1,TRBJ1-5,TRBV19,CASDRAHQGQPQHF,TGTGCCAGTGACAGGGCCCATCAAGGTCAGCCCCAGCATTTT
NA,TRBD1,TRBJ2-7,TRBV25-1,CASSEDLYRGGRYEQYF,TGTGCCAGCAGTGAAGACCTATACAGGGGTGGCCGCTACGAGCAGTACTTC
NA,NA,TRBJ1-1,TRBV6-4,CASRSPGVNTEAFF,TGTGCCAGCAGAAGCCCAGGGGTGAACACTGAAGCTTTCTTT
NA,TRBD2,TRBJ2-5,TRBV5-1,CVSSLAVGTSALEYF,TGCGTCAGCAGCTTGGCCGTGGGGACTAGCGCTTTAGAGTACTTC
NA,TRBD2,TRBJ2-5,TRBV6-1,CASSEKVPALAGIQETQYF,TGTGCCAGCAGTGAAAAAGTCCCGGCACTAGCGGGGATTCAAGAGACCCAGTACTTC
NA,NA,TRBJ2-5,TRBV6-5,CASTYGRTQYF,TGTGCCAGCACCTATGGGCGGACCCAGTACTTC
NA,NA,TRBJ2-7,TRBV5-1,CASSLVVGDYEQYF,TGCGCCAGCAGCTTGGTTGTAGGGGACTACGAGCAGTACTTC
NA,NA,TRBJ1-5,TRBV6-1,CASSGTNSNQPQHF,TGTGCCAGCAGTGGGACAAATAGCAATCAGCCCCAGCATTTT
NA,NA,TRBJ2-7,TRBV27,CASSPSLGGVYEQYF,TGTGCCAGCAGCCCATCCCTCGGCGGGGTCTACGAGCAGTACTTC
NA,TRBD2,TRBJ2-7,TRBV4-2,CASSPVGTSGVSYEQYF,TGTGCCAGCAGCCCCGTAGGGACTAGCGGGGTCTCCTACGAGCAGTACTTC
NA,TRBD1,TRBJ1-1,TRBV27,CASRPTTTGRRGIEAFF,TGTGCCAGCAGACCCACGACGACAGGGCGTCGAGGGATTGAAGCTTTCTTT
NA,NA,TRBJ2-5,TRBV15,CATSRDIAETQYF,TGTGCCACCAGCAGGGACATTGCGGAGACCCAGTACTTC
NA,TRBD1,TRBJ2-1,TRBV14,CASSQTPGQSSYNEQFF,TGTGCCAGCAGCCAAACTCCGGGACAGAGCTCCTACAATGAGCAGTTCTTC
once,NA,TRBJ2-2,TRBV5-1,CASSLNPTTGELFF,TGCGCCAGCAGCTTGAATCCGACAACCGGGGAGCTGTTTTTT
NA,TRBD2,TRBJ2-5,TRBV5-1,CASSLAGPETQYF,TGCGCCAGCAGCTTAGCGGGACCAGAGACCCAGTACTTC
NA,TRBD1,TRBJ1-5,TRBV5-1,CASSFGTGPGQPQHF,TGCGCCAGCAGCTTTGGGACAGGGCCGGGTCAGCCCCAGCATTTT
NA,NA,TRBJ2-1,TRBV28,CASSNFFNEQFF,TGTGCCAGCAGCAACTTCTTCAATGAGCAGTTCTTC
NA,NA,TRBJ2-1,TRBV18,CASSPIQRVNFYNEQFF,TGTGCCAGCTCACCAATCCAGCGGGTCAACTTCTACAATGAGCAGTTCTTC
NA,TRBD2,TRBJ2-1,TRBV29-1,CSAEAGGLRDNEQFF,TGCAGCGCCGAAGCGGGAGGGCTCCGGGACAATGAGCAGTTCTTC